One sample yielded the 28 T cell receptor beta chains listed below, sequenced in a study of identical twins. TCRdb redid the calling of the 5' RACE reads with MiXCR, one entry per CDR3 protein. The table includes around 550,000 distinct CDR3 sequences, around 15% detected once. These data were also filed under a second study, of yellow fever vaccine responses in identical twins.

The sequenced material came from CD4+ T cells sorted from blood. The receptor source for this set is a woman aged 18 to 35 in good health.

The sample holds many counts of this clonotype. This rearrangement joins TRBV10-3 to TRBJ2-7; no firm D call. CDR3 length: 11 residues. V was pared by 8 bases and J by 5 bases, with 10 bases between. From germline, CDR1 is ENHRY and CDR2 SYGVKD. The CDR3 spells CAIGEVNEQYF. The DNA for the CDR3 is TGTGCCATCGGGGAAGTCAACGAGCAGTACTTC.

This chain uses TRBV11-2 with TRBJ2-5; weak D call: TRBD1 (6 bases). Germline-derived CDR1 and CDR2 are SGHAT and FQNNGV. Deletions cut 4 bases from V and 5 bases from J, with 17 bases between. This CDR3 spans 15 amino acids. The CDR3 sequence is CASSSPGVVAETQYF. DNA for the CDR3: TGTGCCAGCAGCTCGCCAGGGGTGGTAGCGGAGACCCAGTACTTC.

This clonotype was seen a few times. The chain combines TRBV4-1 with TRBJ2-3, with 9 bases that match TRBD2. Per the germline V gene, CDR1 is MGHRA and CDR2 is YSYEKL. The V segment lost 1 base and the J segment 1 base; nucleotides outside the gene matches: 9. The CDR3 sequence is 18 residues long. CDR3 DNA sequence: TGCGCCAGCAGCCAAGTGGGACTAGCCGTTGGAGGCACAGATACGCAGTATTTT. Its translation is CASSQVGLAVGGTDTQYF.

This clonotype appeared a few times. The gene calls are TRBV7-9 and TRBJ1-3; weak D call: TRBD1 (6 bases). This CDR3 is 15 amino acids long. The V and J ends lost 5 bases and 3 bases respectively, with 14 bases between them. Germline CDR1 reads SEHNR; CDR2 reads FQNEAQ (reference sequence). The CDR3 nucleotides are TGTGCCAGCAGCCCCCTGAGGGGGATTGGAAACACCATATATTTT. Translated, it gives CASSPLRGIGNTIYF.

The chain links TRBV5-1 to TRBJ2-3; 7 nucleotides line up with TRBD1. The CDR3 extends over 17 amino acids. With V trimmed by 0 bases and J by 1 base, 8 bases remained unmatched. Germline-derived CDR1 and CDR2 are SGHRS and YFSETQ. CDR3 sequence reads: CASSLAGQSRRTDTQYF. CDR3 sequence (DNA): TGCGCCAGCAGCTTGGCGGGACAGAGTCGGCGCACAGATACGCAGTATTTT.

CDR3 sequence reads: CASSSGLNRGRGPGELFF. The CDR3 nucleotides read TGTGCCAGCAGTTCTGGCCTCAACAGGGGGCGAGGACCCGGGGAGCTGTTTTTT. J is TRBJ2-2 and V is TRBV6-5; 9 bases match TRBD1. This CDR3 comprises 18 residues. Germline CDR1 is MNHEY and CDR2 is SVGAGI. J lost 6 bases, V lost 4 bases, and 15 bases had no gene match.

The chain uses TRBV28 and TRBJ2-7, with unresolved D. Germline CDR1 reads MDHEN; CDR2 reads SYDVKM. The CDR3 is 14 residues long. V lost 5 bases, J lost 3 bases, and 14 bases lay in between. The CDR3 region is CASSASVGFYEQYF. The CDR3 nucleotides are TGTGCCAGCAGTGCCTCTGTCGGGTTCTACGAGCAGTACTTC. Full variable domain (rest looked up from reference TRBV28 and TRBJ2-7): DVKVTQSSRYLVKRTGEKVFLECVQDMDHENMFWYRQDPGLGLRLIYFSYDVKMKEKGDIPEGYSVSREKKERFSLILESASTNQTSMYLCASSASVGFYEQYFGPGTRLTVT.

This clonotype was observed a handful of times. This chain links TRBV4-1 with TRBJ2-1; 11 nucleotides align to TRBD1. The CDR3 spans 16 residues. V shed 3 bases, J shed 10 bases, and the junction held 11 bases outside the gene matches. The germline gives CDR1 MGHRA, CDR2 YSYEKL. The CDR3 region is CASSHLPGQGAWEQFF. In DNA form, the CDR3 reads TGCGCCAGCAGCCACCTGCCCGGACAGGGGGCGTGGGAGCAGTTCTTC.

The chain combines TRBV6-1 with TRBJ1-1; 8 bases match TRBD1. V gave up 2 bases and J gave up 7 bases; unmatched junction bases: 15. The CDR3 is 17 amino acids. CDR1 and CDR2 (germline): MNHNS, SASEGT. In nucleotides, the CDR3 is TGTGCCAGCAGTGAAAGGACAGGGTTTACTGTGGCTGGTGAAGCTTTCTTT. Its protein product is CASSERTGFTVAGEAFF.

This clonotype was counted a few times. V is TRBV25-1 and J is TRBJ2-2; tentative D call: TRBD1 (6 bases). Germline CDR1 is MGHDK and CDR2 is SYGVNS. V lost 6 bases to trimming and J lost 5 bases, with 13 bases between them. The CDR3 sequence is 14 residues long. CDR3 sequence reads: CASSRTEGTGELFF. CDR3 in DNA: TGTGCCAGCAGCAGGACAGAGGGGACCGGGGAGCTGTTTTTT.

This clonotype occurred a few times. The chain carries TRBV15 and TRBJ2-3; D is perhaps TRBD1 (5 bases). The germline V gene encodes CDR1 LNHNV and CDR2 YYDKDF (reference sequence). This CDR3 contains 13 residues. Trimming removed 5 bases from V and 2 bases from J, with 8 bases in between. Here the CDR3 reads CATSLDITDTQYF. The CDR3 DNA reads as TGTGCCACCAGCCTGGACATCACAGATACGCAGTATTTT.

The gene calls are TRBV4-1 and TRBJ2-5; D uncertain. This CDR3 is 16 amino acids long. Germline CDR1 MGHRA, CDR2 YSYEKL. Trimming stripped 1 base from V and 2 bases from J, with 14 bases between. The CDR3 region is CASSQVGYLPQETQYF. The CDR3 nucleotides are TGCGCCAGCAGCCAAGTCGGATATTTGCCGCAAGAGACCCAGTACTTC.

The V call is TRBV9, the J call TRBJ1-5; the D gene is possibly TRBD1 (5 bases). Germline CDR1 and CDR2: SGDLS and YYNGEE. V lost 2 bases to trimming and J lost 6 bases, with 18 bases between them. The CDR3 covers 16 residues. CDR3 loop: CASSVFGSRVSQPQHF. DNA of the CDR3: TGTGCCAGCAGCGTTTTTGGCAGCAGGGTGTCTCAGCCCCAGCATTTT. Complete variable domain (other parts from reference TRBV9 and TRBJ1-5): DSGVTQTPKHLITATGQRVTLRCSPRSGDLSVYWYQQSLDQGLQFLIQYYNGEERAKGNILERFSAQQFPDLHSELNLSSLELGDSALYFCASSVFGSRVSQPQHFGDGTRLSIL.

This clonotype has a handful of counts. The chain uses TRBV3-1 and TRBJ1-2; D remains ambiguous. This CDR3 comprises 13 residues. V was clipped by 2 bases and J by 6 bases, with 10 bases between them. Germline V gene lookup returns CDR1 LGHDT and CDR2 YNNKEL (reference sequence). The CDR3 sequence: CASSQKGDDGYTF. In DNA form, the CDR3 reads TGTGCCAGCAGCCAAAAGGGTGATGATGGCTACACCTTC.

This clonotype was counted a few times. This chain uses TRBV20-1 with TRBJ2-6, with 10 bases identical to TRBD1. This CDR3 contains 16 residues. Germline loops: CDR1 DFQATT, CDR2 SNEGSKA (reference sequence). Germline trimming cut 2 bases from V and 4 bases from J; bases unmatched to any gene: 5. CDR3 amino acids: CSARRQGARGANVLTF. DNA of the CDR3: TGCAGTGCTAGAAGACAGGGGGCTAGAGGGGCCAACGTCCTGACTTTC.

The rearrangement links TRBV12-5 to TRBJ2-1; D call uncertain. The CDR3 runs 15 residues. CDR1 is LGHNT and CDR2 is FRNRAP in the germline V gene. The V end lost 0 bases, the J end lost 9 bases, and 15 bases lay between the germline ends. Here the CDR3 DNA reads TGTGCTAGTGGTTTGGTCGTGTCTGACGAGCTTGAGCAGTTCTTC. Its translation is CASGLVVSDELEQFF. Variable domain in full (rest from reference TRBV12-5 and TRBJ2-1): DARVTQTPRHKVTEMGQEVTMRCQPILGHNTVFWYRQTMMQGLELLAYFRNRAPLDDSGMPKDRFSAEMPDATLATLKIQPSEPRDSAVYFCASGLVVSDELEQFFGPGTRLTVL.

This clonotype was detected only a few times. The chain employs TRBV11-2 and TRBJ2-4; tentatively, D is TRBD2 (5 bases). The CDR3 totals 16 residues. The germline V gene has CDR1 SGHAT and CDR2 FQNNGV. The V and J ends lost 1 base and 0 bases respectively, with 10 bases between them. CDR3 in DNA: TGTGCCAGCAGCTTAGGGAGGACTTTAGCCAAAAACATTCAGTACTTC. Encoded protein: CASSLGRTLAKNIQYF. The complete variable domain, with remaining parts taken from reference TRBV11-2 and TRBJ2-4, reads EAGVAQSPRYKIIEKRQSVAFWCNPISGHATLYWYQQILGQGPKLLIQFQNNGVVDDSQLPKDRFSAERLKGVDSTLKIQPAKLEDSAVYLCASSLGRTLAKNIQYFGAGTRLSVL.

The chain combines TRBV13 with TRBJ2-7; D is ambiguous. Trimming took off 5 bases at V and 0 bases at J, with 14 bases between the two ends. This CDR3 is built from 15 residues. The germline gives CDR1 PRHDT, CDR2 FYEKMQ (reference sequence). In nucleotides, the CDR3 is TGTGCCAGCAGCGTCGGTCTCCTCTGCTCCTACGAGCAGTACTTC. This translates into CASSVGLLCSYEQYF.

This clonotype has just a few counts. The chain joins TRBV12-3 or TRBV12-4 to TRBJ2-1, with D maybe TRBD2 (5 bases). This CDR3 contains 13 residues. The V and J ends lost 6 bases and 4 bases respectively, with 10 bases between them. The CDR3 DNA follows: TGTGCCAGCAGCCCTAGGGAGTACAATGAGCAGTTCTTC. Translation gives CASSPREYNEQFF.

There are a few counts of this clonotype. This chain connects TRBV7-2 to TRBJ2-5, with TRBD2 matching over 11 bases. This CDR3 has 16 amino acids. V gave up 1 base and J gave up 5 bases; unmatched junction bases: 6. CDR1 and CDR2 from the germline V gene are SGHTA and FQGNSA. CDR3 amino acids: CASSLVSLAGGETQYF. The CDR3 DNA follows: TGTGCCAGCAGCTTAGTCTCCCTAGCGGGGGGTGAGACCCAGTACTTC.

The rearrangement uses TRBV7-9 and TRBJ2-2, with D possibly being TRBD1 (5 bases). Germline-derived CDR1 and CDR2 are SEHNR and FQNEAQ (reference sequence). V lost 5 bases and J 0 bases, leaving 10 bases between the germline ends. This CDR3 has 15 residues. The CDR3 region has the DNA TGTGCCAGCAGCCTTGACAGCACGAACACCGGGGAGCTGTTTTTT. Translated, it gives CASSLDSTNTGELFF.

This rearrangement joins TRBV5-1 to TRBJ2-5; possibly TRBD1 for D (6 bases). The length of the CDR3 is 14 residues. Germline CDR1 SGHRS, CDR2 YFSETQ. Between the trimmed V and J ends, which lost 5 bases and 2 bases, there was a span of 13 bases. The CDR3 is CASRDARGQETQYF. In DNA form, the CDR3 reads TGCGCCAGCAGGGACGCCAGGGGACAAGAGACCCAGTACTTC.

This clonotype was detected only a few times. The CDR3 nucleotides read TGTGCCAGCAGTCCCAGACCGGGACCAATGAACACCGGGGAGCTGTTTTTT. Translating gives CASSPRPGPMNTGELFF. This chain links TRBV27 with TRBJ2-2; D may be TRBD1 or TRBD2 (5 bases each). Germline V lookup: CDR1 MNHEY, CDR2 SMNVEV (reference sequence). V dropped 5 bases and J dropped 1 base, with 17 bases sitting between them. This CDR3 is 17 amino acids long.

The table lists this clonotype with a count of one. The chain combines TRBV29-1 with TRBJ2-5, with D uncertain. This CDR3 has 12 residues. The germline V gene has CDR1 SQVTM and CDR2 ANQGSEA. Between the trimmed V and J ends, which lost 1 base and 5 bases, there was a span of 8 bases. Here the CDR3 DNA reads TGCAGCGTTGAAGGCTTCGAGGAGACCCAGTACTTC. This translates into CSVEGFEETQYF.

Only a few counts were recorded for this clonotype. The gene calls are TRBV4-1 and TRBJ2-5, with 7 nucleotides matching TRBD1. This CDR3 contains 16 residues. Germline CDR1 and CDR2: MGHRA and YSYEKL. The J segment lost 3 bases and the V segment lost 0 bases, leaving 7 bases of the junction unmatched. The CDR3 bases are TGCGCCAGCAGCCAAGATCGGCAGGGGGTGAAAGAGACCCAGTACTTC. It is translated as CASSQDRQGVKETQYF.

This clonotype was detected a few times. This chain connects TRBV29-1 to TRBJ2-3; tentative D call: TRBD1 (6 bases). Germline loops: CDR1 SQVTM, CDR2 ANQGSEA. CDR3 size: 13 residues. V was pared by 6 bases and J by 0 bases, with 10 bases between. The CDR3 sequence: CSVFRGSTDTQYF. In DNA, the CDR3 is TGCAGCGTCTTCAGGGGTAGCACAGATACGCAGTATTTT.

The sample holds a few counts of this clonotype. The gene calls are TRBV5-1 and TRBJ2-7; 13 bases line up with TRBD2. V shed 4 bases, J shed 2 bases, and the junction held 12 bases outside the gene matches. CDR1 and CDR2 (germline): SGHRS, YFSETQ. The CDR3 has 18 amino acids. CDR3 residues: CASSLGLAGSTTPYEQYF. The CDR3 DNA is TGCGCCAGCAGCCTGGGACTAGCGGGATCCACAACCCCCTACGAGCAGTACTTC. The whole variable domain, filled in from reference TRBV5-1 and TRBJ2-7, reads KAGVTQTPRYLIKTRGQQVTLSCSPISGHRSVSWYQQTPGQGLQFLFEYFSETQRNKGNFPGRFSGRQFSNSRSEMNVSTLELGDSALYLCASSLGLAGSTTPYEQYFGPGTRLTVT.

The sample holds a few counts of this clonotype. The rearrangement uses TRBV6-1 and TRBJ1-6, with TRBD1 matching over 7 bases. Germline-derived CDR1 and CDR2 are MNHNS and SASEGT. The CDR3 extends over 14 amino acids. The V gene end was trimmed by 7 bases and the J gene end by 7 bases; junction bases not matched to a gene: 7. The CDR3 protein is CASTLQGMNSPLHF. The CDR3 nucleotides are TGTGCCAGCACCTTACAGGGGATGAATTCACCCCTCCACTTT.